Below, one TCR beta chain is given with its context. The data are from a study of blood T cell repertoires in COVID-19. About the research overall: From the United States, Italy and Spain came samples of acute and convalescent COVID-19.

V was pared by 6 bases and J by 5 bases, with 19 bases between. The CDR3 length is 15 residues. CDR1 is LNHDA, CDR2 SQIVND, per germline (reference sequence). Authors' methods: Reference gene primer amplification in the assay estimated nucleated cell counts. TCRdb's table, derived via immunoSEQ multiplex PCR, lists solely in-frame clones and lacks some. The D gene and trimming were derived from the DNA, and the V and J assignments and clone size from that table. The sample contains about 280,000 clones, 85% of which appear only once. This sequence was found in a human donor in a cohort sampled during active COVID-19. V gene TRBV19 combines with J gene TRBJ2-5; D is possibly TRBD1 (5 bases). The sequenced sample consisted of peripheral blood. CDR3 coding DNA: TGTGCCAGTAGCCAACCCCAGGGTTCACGGGAGACCCAGTACTTC. It translates to CASSQPQGSRETQYF. The variable domain in full, with the rest retrieved from reference TRBV19 and TRBJ2-5, is DGGITQSPKYLFRKEGQNVTLSCEQNLNHDAMYWYRQDPGQGLRLIYYSQIVNDFQKGDIAEGYSVSREKKESFPLTVTSAQKNPTAFYLCASSQPQGSRETQYFGPGTRLLVL.